One sample yielded the 17 T cell receptor beta chains listed below, sequenced in a study of CD8 T cells in ankylosing spondylitis (TCRdb year 2017). Library creation used 5' RACE. The listed sequencing device is Illumina HiSeq 2500. Clones were called with MiXCR by TCRdb after fastp trimmed the public reads at Q25, and only in-frame beta chains were retained. Identical CDR3 protein sequences are pooled into one entry, listed with their most common genes and DNA. This sample lists about 30,000 distinct CDR3 sequences; roughly 5.3% were detected once. About 1.7% of the sample belongs to the ten largest clones. Sequenced: blood, either unsorted or a sorted T cell fraction (not recorded which). All receptors derive from a female donor with ankylosing spondylitis or in good health (not recorded which).

This clonotype was recorded at least ten times. This chain links TRBV9 with TRBJ2-4; D is undetermined. CDR3 size: 14 residues. Between the trimmed V and J ends, which lost 4 bases and 0 bases, there was a span of 8 bases. In germline, CDR1 is SGDLS, CDR2 YYNGEE. CDR3 loop: CASSPSLAKNIQYF. As DNA, the CDR3 is TGTGCCAGCAGCCCGAGCCTAGCCAAAAACATTCAGTACTTC. The full variable domain, with the rest looked up from reference TRBV9 and TRBJ2-4, is DSGVTQTPKHLITATGQRVTLRCSPRSGDLSVYWYQQSLDQGLQFLIQYYNGEERAKGNILERFSAQQFPDLHSELNLSSLELGDSALYFCASSPSLAKNIQYFGAGTRLSVL.

This clonotype was seen at least ten times. The rearrangement joins TRBV9 to TRBJ2-5, with TRBD2 identical over 7 bases. The V segment lost 2 bases and the J segment 5 bases; nucleotides outside the gene matches: 9. Germline V gives CDR1 SGDLS, CDR2 YYNGEE. CDR3 length equals 15 residues. This CDR3 reads CASSVSGQTGETQYF. In DNA form, the CDR3 reads TGTGCCAGCAGCGTTAGCGGGCAAACGGGGGAGACCCAGTACTTC.

This clonotype has ten or more counts. This sequence joins TRBV9 and TRBJ2-6; D not certain. The germline V gene encodes CDR1 SGDLS and CDR2 YYNGEE. The V end lost 0 bases, the J end lost 4 bases, and 8 bases lay between the germline ends. There are 15 residues in the CDR3. The CDR3 bases are TGTGCCAGCAGCGTAGAGGTCCTCGGGGCCAACGTCCTGACTTTC. Encoded protein: CASSVEVLGANVLTF.

Many counts were recorded for this clonotype. This rearrangement joins TRBV9 to TRBJ2-5, with D perhaps TRBD1 or TRBD2 (5 bases each). Germline V CDR1 and CDR2: SGDLS, YYNGEE. V was trimmed by 4 bases and J by 1 base, leaving 20 bases between them. This CDR3 is 17 amino acids long. The CDR3: CASSPDRVGAVQETQYF. The DNA of the CDR3 is TGTGCCAGCAGCCCGGATAGGGTCGGGGCGGTCCAAGAGACCCAGTACTTC.

This clonotype was detected ten times or more. J is TRBJ1-1 and V is TRBV9; D remains ambiguous. The ends were cut back, 1 base at V and 1 base at J, with 5 bases in the middle. Germline assignment: CDR1 SGDLS and CDR2 YYNGEE. The CDR3 has 13 residues. CDR3 loop: CASSVFTNTEAFF. The CDR3 DNA sequence: TGTGCCAGCAGCGTATTCACGAACACTGAAGCTTTCTTT. The full variable domain, in which reference TRBV9 and TRBJ1-1 provide the parts outside the CDR3, is DSGVTQTPKHLITATGQRVTLRCSPRSGDLSVYWYQQSLDQGLQFLIQYYNGEERAKGNILERFSAQQFPDLHSELNLSSLELGDSALYFCASSVFTNTEAFFGQGTRLTVV.

This clonotype was recorded at least ten times. CDR3 DNA: TGTGCCAGCAGCGTCCGGATTGGCACAGATACGCAGTATTTT. Its translation is CASSVRIGTDTQYF. V and J are TRBV9 and TRBJ2-3; unclear D gene. The CDR3 loop spans 14 amino acids. The V end lost 2 bases, the J end lost 1 base, and 8 bases lay between the germline ends. CDR1 SGDLS and CDR2 YYNGEE come from the germline V gene.

This clonotype came up many times. The chain recombines TRBV9 with TRBJ1-5; 7 bases match TRBD1. J gave up 4 bases and V 2 bases, and 3 bases lay outside the gene matches. The germline V gene has CDR1 SGDLS and CDR2 YYNGEE. The CDR3 length is 14 residues. The chain's CDR3 is CASSVGTANQPQHF. In DNA form, the CDR3 reads TGTGCCAGCAGCGTTGGGACAGCGAATCAGCCCCAGCATTTT.

This clonotype was counted at least ten times. V gene TRBV9 combines with J gene TRBJ2-2; 9 bases line up with TRBD1. There are 17 residues in the CDR3. V lost 3 bases, J lost 2 bases, and 8 bases stayed unmatched. Germline V lookup: CDR1 SGDLS, CDR2 YYNGEE. In DNA, the CDR3 is TGTGCCAGCAGCGCTCCCGGGACAGGGATTAACACCGGGGAGCTGTTTTTT. Translation: CASSAPGTGINTGELFF.

This clonotype was detected many times. The chain combines TRBV9 with TRBJ2-4, with D tentatively TRBD1 or TRBD2 (6 bases each). The CDR3 runs 14 residues. Per the germline V gene, CDR1 is SGDLS and CDR2 is YYNGEE. Trimming pared 4 bases from V and 8 bases from J, leaving 16 bases between. CDR3 coding DNA: TGTGCCAGCAGCTCGGGGGCCCCTCTGGACATTCAGTACTTC. Translation gives CASSSGAPLDIQYF. The entire variable domain, with the rest obtained from reference TRBV9 and TRBJ2-4, is as follows: DSGVTQTPKHLITATGQRVTLRCSPRSGDLSVYWYQQSLDQGLQFLIQYYNGEERAKGNILERFSAQQFPDLHSELNLSSLELGDSALYFCASSSGAPLDIQYFGAGTRLSVL.

This clonotype has ten or more counts. V and J are TRBV9 and TRBJ2-3; 9 bases agree with TRBD1. The CDR3 contains 16 residues. V trimming: 4 bases; J trimming: 0 bases; junction bases outside the gene matches: 6. Per germline, CDR1 SGDLS and CDR2 YYNGEE. In nucleotides, the CDR3 is TGTGCCAGCAGCTACCGGGACAGGGATAGCACAGATACGCAGTATTTT. Translation: CASSYRDRDSTDTQYF.

This clonotype was found a few times. V usage is TRBV9 and J usage is TRBJ2-7; no clear D. Germline lookup yields CDR1 SGDLS and CDR2 YYNGEE. The CDR3 has 13 amino acids. V was clipped by 0 bases and J by 6 bases, with 10 bases between them. The CDR3 DNA reads TGTGCCAGCAGCGTAGACCCTCCCTCCGAGCAGTACTTC. The encoded protein is CASSVDPPSEQYF.

This clonotype has a count of ten or more. The chain is built from TRBV9 and TRBJ2-1; 11 nucleotides line up with TRBD1. With V trimmed by 3 bases and J by 4 bases, 6 bases remained unmatched. The CDR3 consists of 16 residues. Germline V gives CDR1 SGDLS, CDR2 YYNGEE. The CDR3, as DNA: TGTGCCAGCAGCGCGTCCCGGGACAGGGGGTACAATGAGCAGTTCTTC. It translates to CASSASRDRGYNEQFF.

This clonotype was detected many times. The DNA of the CDR3 is TGTGCCAGCAGCGTTAACCCGGCTCAAGAGACCCAGTACTTC. It encodes CASSVNPAQETQYF. This sequence joins TRBV9 and TRBJ2-5; D ambiguous. Deletions cut 2 bases from V and 2 bases from J, with 10 bases between. CDR1 and CDR2 from the germline V gene are SGDLS and YYNGEE. There are 14 residues in the CDR3.

This clonotype has at least ten counts. CDR3 DNA: TGTGCCAGCAGCGTAGATTTCGGTAAAAGGAATGAAAAACTGTTTTTT. Its protein is CASSVDFGKRNEKLFF. The chain combines TRBV9 with TRBJ1-4; D ambiguous. Germline assignment: CDR1 SGDLS and CDR2 YYNGEE. This CDR3 has 16 amino acids. V was pared by 0 bases and J by 5 bases, with 14 bases between.

This clonotype is categorized as medium-sized. This chain uses TRBV9 with TRBJ2-1; the match to TRBD2 covers 11 bases. The CDR3 contains 15 residues. Germline-derived CDR1 and CDR2 are SGDLS and YYNGEE. V was clipped by 5 bases and J by 0 bases; unmatched bases: 1. DNA of the CDR3: TGTGCCAGCAGTACTAGCGGGAGCTCCTACAATGAGCAGTTCTTC. This translates into CASSTSGSSYNEQFF.

This clonotype was seen repeatedly, ten times or more. This rearrangement joins TRBV9 to TRBJ2-2; TRBD2 might be the D (6 bases). V lost 3 bases, J lost 2 bases, and 11 bases lay in between. The CDR3 length is 15 residues. Germline-derived CDR1 and CDR2 are SGDLS and YYNGEE. CDR3 sequence reads: CASSAGLHNTGELFF. CDR3 DNA: TGTGCCAGCAGCGCGGGACTGCACAACACCGGGGAGCTGTTTTTT.

This clonotype is medium-sized within its sample. This CDR3 is CASSPRDIPTGELFF. The CDR3 bases are TGTGCCAGCAGCCCCCGGGACATCCCCACCGGGGAGCTGTTTTTT. V and J are TRBV9 and TRBJ2-2, with D possibly TRBD1 on 6 matching bases. The germline CDR1 and CDR2 sequences are SGDLS and YYNGEE. The V and J ends lost 4 bases and 4 bases respectively, with 14 bases between them. There are 15 residues in the CDR3.